What follows are 7 T cell receptor beta chains derived from one specimen sequenced in a study of naive and memory T cell subsets. Two oligonucleotides, mixed equimolar, formed the beta constant-region primer covering TRBC1 and TRBC2. Via MiXCR, TCRdb re-called the UMI-ligation and nested PCR reads, giving one row per CDR3 protein. The sample includes 120,000 to 150,000 distinct CDR3 sequences, over 15% of them seen just once. Sequencing was carried out using naive CD4+ T cells from blood. These receptor sequences come from a human donor in good health.

The chain recombines TRBV7-8 with TRBJ2-3; 8 bases line up with TRBD2. J was trimmed by 0 bases and V by 3 bases; bases with no gene match: 5. Germline CDR1 is SGHVS and CDR2 is FQNEAQ. CDR3 length: 16 residues. DNA for the CDR3: TGTGCCAGCAGCTTGCGGGAGGACCCTAGCACAGATACGCAGTATTTT. This gives the protein CASSLREDPSTDTQYF.

This clonotype turned up a few times. The genes are TRBV14 and TRBJ2-5; D possibly matches TRBD1 or TRBD2 (5 bases each). Germline CDR1 is SGHDN and CDR2 is FVKESK. The CDR3 loop spans 13 amino acids. Trimming removed 4 bases at V and 4 bases at J, with 10 bases between. Here the CDR3 reads CASSLPGRETQYF. DNA for the CDR3: TGTGCCAGCAGCCTACCAGGGAGAGAGACCCAGTACTTC.

The chain employs TRBV11-2 and TRBJ2-1; the match to TRBD2 covers 9 bases. The CDR3 runs to 16 residues. V lost 3 bases and J lost 5; bases outside the gene matches: 8. The germline gives CDR1 SGHAT, CDR2 FQNNGV. CDR3 loop: CASSFISLAGNNEQFF. CDR3 DNA sequence: TGTGCCAGCAGCTTTATCTCCCTAGCGGGGAACAATGAGCAGTTCTTC.

V usage is TRBV5-6 and J usage is TRBJ2-5; tentatively, D is TRBD2 (5 bases). This CDR3 has 14 residues. Germline CDR1 is SGHDT and CDR2 is YYEEEE. V was trimmed by 4 bases and J by 0 bases, leaving 10 bases between them. In DNA, the CDR3 is TGTGCCAGCAGCCGGCGGGTCCACCAAGAGACCCAGTACTTC. This translates into CASSRRVHQETQYF.

The J gene is TRBJ1-6, the V gene TRBV20-1; 7 bases agree with TRBD1. This CDR3 spans 13 amino acids. Germline CDR1 DFQATT, CDR2 SNEGSKA (reference sequence). J was trimmed by 7 bases and V by 6 bases; bases with no gene match: 6. The chain's CDR3 is CSADDRENSPLHF. The CDR3 nucleotides read TGCAGTGCCGACGACAGGGAAAATTCACCCCTCCACTTT.

In this sample, this clonotype turned up a few times. The CDR3 loop reads CSATRQGGETQYF. Here the CDR3 DNA reads TGCAGTGCTACCCGACAGGGAGGAGAGACCCAGTACTTC. This chain connects TRBV20-1 to TRBJ2-5, with TRBD1 as a possible D gene (7 bases). The CDR3 loop spans 13 amino acids. Per germline, CDR1 DFQATT and CDR2 SNEGSKA (reference sequence). With 4 bases removed from V and 4 bases from J, the gap between germline ends came to 13 bases.

The V and J genes are TRBV9 and TRBJ2-1; 12 bases match TRBD2. CDR3 length: 15 residues. V shed 3 bases and J 4 bases; nucleotides not matched to a gene: 2. The germline V gene has CDR1 SGDLS and CDR2 YYNGEE. CDR3 nucleotides: TGTGCCAGCAGCGCGGGACTAGCGGGTTACAATGAGCAGTTCTTC. Amino acids: CASSAGLAGYNEQFF.